The 3 T cell receptor beta chains below were found in one sample sequenced in a study of T-cell reconstitution after alpha-beta-depleted transplantation in children. The TCRbeta library was prepared with unique molecular identifiers. Using its own MiXCR run on the PCR reads, TCRdb lists one record per CDR3 protein. The table lists about 110,000 distinct CDR3 sequences, 5.5% to 7% of them singletons. The sample here was PBMCs, mostly from graft donor cells, taken 360 days after TCRalphabeta/CD19-depleted stem cell transplant. Receptors were obtained from a male patient aged 2-15 years who had a stem cell transplant for acute lymphoblastic leukemia, so the T cells may come from the graft donor.

This clonotype was counted ten times or more. This chain links TRBV7-8 with TRBJ2-1; 7 bases agree with TRBD2. Germline values: CDR1 SGHVS, CDR2 FQNEAQ. The CDR3 is made up of 15 amino acids. The V and J ends lost 3 bases and 2 bases, in that order; junction bases with no gene match: 4. The chain's CDR3 is CASSFKRGPYNEQFF. In DNA, the CDR3 is TGTGCCAGCAGCTTTAAGCGGGGCCCCTACAATGAGCAGTTCTTC.

The chain employs TRBV6-5 and TRBJ2-5, with TRBD1 as a possible D gene (6 bases). This CDR3 comprises 17 residues. V was shortened by 0 bases and J by 2 bases, with 16 bases between the two germline ends. Germline CDR1 is MNHEY and CDR2 is SVGAGI. The CDR3 region has the DNA TGTGCCAGCAGTTACTCAGGGGGAACAGAGATACAAGAGACCCAGTACTTC. Protein sequence: CASSYSGGTEIQETQYF.

This chain links TRBV7-9 with TRBJ1-3; TRBD1 aligns across 10 bases. Germline V lookup: CDR1 SEHNR, CDR2 FQNEAQ (reference sequence). The CDR3 totals 15 residues. V shed 6 bases, J shed 4 bases, and the junction held 6 bases outside the gene matches. CDR3 DNA sequence: TGTGCCAGCAGACCGGGGACAGGGGCCGGAAACACCATATATTTT. Protein: CASRPGTGAGNTIYF.